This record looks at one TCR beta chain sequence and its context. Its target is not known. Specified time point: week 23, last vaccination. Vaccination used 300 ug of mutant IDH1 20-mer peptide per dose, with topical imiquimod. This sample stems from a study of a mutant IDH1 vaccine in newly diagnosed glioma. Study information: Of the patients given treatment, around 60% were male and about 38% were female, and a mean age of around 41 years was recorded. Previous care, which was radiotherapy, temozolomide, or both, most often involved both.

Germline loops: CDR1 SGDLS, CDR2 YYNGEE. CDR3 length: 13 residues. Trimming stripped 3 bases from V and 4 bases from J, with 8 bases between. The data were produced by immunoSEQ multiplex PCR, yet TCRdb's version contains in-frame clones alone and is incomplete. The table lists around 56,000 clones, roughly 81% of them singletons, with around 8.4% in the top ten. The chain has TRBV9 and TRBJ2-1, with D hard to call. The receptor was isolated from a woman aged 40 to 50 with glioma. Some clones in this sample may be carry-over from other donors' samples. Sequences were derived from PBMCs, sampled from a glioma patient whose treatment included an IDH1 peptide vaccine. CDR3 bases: TGTGCCAGCAGCGGGGCCAGTTACAATGAGCAGTTCTTC. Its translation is CASSGASYNEQFF. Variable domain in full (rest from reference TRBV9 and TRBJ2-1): DSGVTQTPKHLITATGQRVTLRCSPRSGDLSVYWYQQSLDQGLQFLIQYYNGEERAKGNILERFSAQQFPDLHSELNLSSLELGDSALYFCASSGASYNEQFFGPGTRLTVL.